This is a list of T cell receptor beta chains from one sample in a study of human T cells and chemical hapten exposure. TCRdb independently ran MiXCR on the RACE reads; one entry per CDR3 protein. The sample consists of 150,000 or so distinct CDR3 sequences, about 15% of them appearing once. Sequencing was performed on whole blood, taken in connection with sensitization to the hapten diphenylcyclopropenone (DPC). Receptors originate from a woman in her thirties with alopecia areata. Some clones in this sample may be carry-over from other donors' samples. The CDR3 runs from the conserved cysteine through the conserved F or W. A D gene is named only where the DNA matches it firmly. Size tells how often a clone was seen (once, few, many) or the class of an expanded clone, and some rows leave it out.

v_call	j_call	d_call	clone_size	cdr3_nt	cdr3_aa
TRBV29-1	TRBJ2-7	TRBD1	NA	TGCAGCGCCAAACAGGGGGCCCCCTACGAGCAGTACTTC	CSAKQGAPYEQYF
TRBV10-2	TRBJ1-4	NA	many	TGCGCCAGCAGTGAAGGGACCCAGATCGGAAAACTGTTTTTT	CASSEGTQIGKLFF
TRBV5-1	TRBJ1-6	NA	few	TGCGCCAGCAGCTTGGTTCAGAATTCACCCCTCCACTTT	CASSLVQNSPLHF
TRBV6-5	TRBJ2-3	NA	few	TGTGCCAGCAGTTATGGGGACATCACCACAGATACGCAGTATTTT	CASSYGDITTDTQYF
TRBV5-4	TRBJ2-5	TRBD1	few	TGTGCCAGCAGCGGGGAGACAGGGGGCGGACGCCAAGAGACCCAGTACTTC	CASSGETGGGRQETQYF
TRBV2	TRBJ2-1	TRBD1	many	TGTGCCAGCAGCAGACAGGGGAGTTCCTCGGGCGAGCAGTTCTTC	CASSRQGSSSGEQFF
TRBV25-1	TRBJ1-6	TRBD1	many	TGTGCCAGCAGTGTGAACAGGGGTAATTCACCCCTCCACTTT	CASSVNRGNSPLHF
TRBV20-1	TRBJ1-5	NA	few	TGCAGTGCTACGCAGGGGTATAGCAATCAGCCCCAGCATTTT	CSATQGYSNQPQHF
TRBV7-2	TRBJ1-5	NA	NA	TGTGCCAGCAGCGTCGGGTTTATACGCAATCAGCCCCAGCATTTT	CASSVGFIRNQPQHF
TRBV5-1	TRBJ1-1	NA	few	TGCGCCAGCAGCTTGGTTGCCACAGGAAACACTGAAGCTTTCTTT	CASSLVATGNTEAFF
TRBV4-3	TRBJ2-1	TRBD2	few	TGCGCCAGCAGCCAAGGCAGCGGGGGGGTGTATGAGCAGTTCTTC	CASSQGSGGVYEQFF